Listed here are 25 T cell receptor beta chains from one sample, sequenced in a study of blood T cells in healthy people across ages. Using a J-beta primer mix together with a sample-barcoded 5' primer, a second PCR was run for about 7 to 12 cycles. One entry per CDR3 protein, called by TCRdb with MiXCR from the 5' RACE reads. This sample has over 1,500,000 distinct CDR3 sequences, with around 40% found just once. The material sequenced was blood. These receptors all come from a human donor in good health.

This clonotype appeared a few times. This chain connects TRBV7-9 to TRBJ2-1; D not certain. Trimming cost V 1 base and J 10 bases, with 11 bases left between them. This CDR3 spans 13 amino acids. The V gene's germline CDR1 is SEHNR and CDR2 FQNEAQ (reference sequence). CDR3 region: CASSLGVAEEQFF. The CDR3 DNA reads as TGTGCCAGCAGCTTAGGGGTTGCGGAGGAGCAGTTCTTC.

This clonotype was observed a few times. This chain connects TRBV20-1 to TRBJ2-5, with a weak D call TRBD1 (6 bases). Trimming took off 4 bases at V and 4 bases at J, with 13 bases between the two ends. Germline lookup yields CDR1 DFQATT and CDR2 SNEGSKA (reference sequence). This CDR3 has 13 residues. CDR3 protein: CSATALQGETQYF. In DNA, the CDR3 is TGCAGTGCTACCGCCCTACAGGGAGAGACCCAGTACTTC.

V is TRBV9 and J is TRBJ2-1, with 9 nucleotides matching TRBD1. After removal of 5 bases from V and 3 bases from J, the junction contained 9 bases not matched to a gene. The CDR3 contains 16 residues. Germline V CDR1 and CDR2: SGDLS, YYNGEE. In nucleotides, the CDR3 is TGTGCCAGCAGTCCACCAACAGGGGGCCTCTACAATGAGCAGTTCTTC. It codes for CASSPPTGGLYNEQFF. Filled out from reference TRBV9 and TRBJ2-1, the complete variable domain reads DSGVTQTPKHLITATGQRVTLRCSPRSGDLSVYWYQQSLDQGLQFLIQYYNGEERAKGNILERFSAQQFPDLHSELNLSSLELGDSALYFCASSPPTGGLYNEQFFGPGTRLTVL.

This clonotype was seen a few times. This chain links TRBV29-1 with TRBJ1-1; no clear D gene. The CDR3 is 14 residues long. The ends were cut back, 3 bases at V and 0 bases at J, with 11 bases in the middle. The germline gives CDR1 SQVTM, CDR2 ANQGSEA. CDR3 DNA sequence: TGCAGCGTTGACGCGAGGAGAATGAACACTGAAGCTTTCTTT. This codes for CSVDARRMNTEAFF.

The chain carries TRBV10-3 and TRBJ1-6, with D possibly matching TRBD1 (5 bases). The CDR3 has 16 amino acids. The ends were cut back, 3 bases at V and 10 bases at J, with 19 bases in the middle. CDR1 and CDR2 from the germline V gene are ENHRY and SYGVKD. CDR3 in DNA: TGTGCCATCAGTGAATCGGGGCAGCGGGCGCGCTCACCCCTCCACTTT. It specifies CAISESGQRARSPLHF.

V usage is TRBV4-2 and J usage is TRBJ1-1; D is unclear. V lost 1 base and J 7 bases, leaving 7 bases between the germline ends. This CDR3 contains 12 residues. Looked up from germline, CDR1 is LGHNA and CDR2 is YNFKEQ. As DNA, the CDR3 is TGTGCCAGCAGCCAAGCGACGAATGAAGCTTTCTTT. Encoded protein: CASSQATNEAFF.

V and J are TRBV20-1 and TRBJ1-2; the D is unclear. CDR3 length equals 13 residues. CDR1 and CDR2 from the germline V gene are DFQATT and SNEGSKA (reference sequence). Trimming removed 5 bases at V and 4 bases at J, with 14 bases between. The CDR3 spells CSAQAGSSYGYTF. CDR3 nucleotide sequence: TGCAGTGCTCAGGCGGGCAGTAGCTATGGCTACACCTTC.

The rearrangement joins TRBV28 to TRBJ2-3; D is possibly TRBD2 (6 bases). Trimming removed 11 bases at V and 2 bases at J, with 20 bases between. Germline CDR1 reads MDHEN; CDR2 reads SYDVKM. The length of the CDR3 is 15 residues. In nucleotides, the CDR3 is TGTGCCTGCCCCCCCAGGGCGGGGAACACAGATACGCAGTATTTT. It encodes CACPPRAGNTDTQYF.

This clonotype was seen only a few times. The chain carries TRBV7-2 and TRBJ2-7, with 10 nucleotides matching TRBD1. The length of the CDR3 is 15 residues. Germline CDR1 SGHTA, CDR2 FQGNSA. V dropped 3 bases and J dropped 6; count of bases not matched to a gene: 8. The CDR3 is CASSFWDRGQSEQYF. Written as DNA, the CDR3 is TGTGCCAGCAGCTTTTGGGACAGGGGCCAATCCGAGCAGTACTTC.

The V call is TRBV12-3 or TRBV12-4, the J call TRBJ2-7; D is ambiguous. The J call is doubtful: the DNA matches TRBJ2-5 better. CDR3 length: 13 residues. Here the CDR3 reads CASSFYLVETQYF. The DNA of the CDR3 is TGTGCCAGCAGTTTCTATCTAGTAGAGACCCAGTACTTC.

This clonotype was picked up a small number of times. The rearrangement links TRBV7-2 to TRBJ2-7; D is perhaps TRBD1 (6 bases). Germline V CDR1 and CDR2: SGHTA, FQGNSA. The CDR3 contains 15 residues. The V gene lost 2 bases and the J gene lost 6 bases, with 17 bases spanning the gap. The CDR3 nucleotides are TGTGCCAGCAGCTTACTTGCGACAGGTTTCGGCGAGCAGTACTTC. Residues: CASSLLATGFGEQYF. Combining the CDR3 with reference TRBV7-2 and TRBJ2-7 gives the whole variable domain GAGVSQSPSNKVTEKGKDVELRCDPISGHTALYWYRQSLGQGLEFLIYFQGNSAPDKSGLPSDRFSAERTGGSVSTLTIQRTQQEDSAVYLCASSLLATGFGEQYFGPGTRLTVT.

This chain connects TRBV5-6 to TRBJ2-5; 9 bases align to TRBD1. CDR1 is SGHDT and CDR2 is YYEEEE in the germline V gene. The CDR3 extends over 17 amino acids. V was pared by 0 bases and J by 7 bases, with 13 bases of the junction left unmatched. This CDR3 reads CASSLAAGTGYYGTQYF. CDR3 coding DNA: TGTGCCAGCAGCTTGGCCGCCGGGACAGGGTATTACGGGACCCAGTACTTC. The full variable domain, in which reference TRBV5-6 and TRBJ2-5 provide the parts outside the CDR3, is DAGVTQSPTHLIKTRGQQVTLRCSPKSGHDTVSWYQQALGQGPQFIFQYYEEEERQRGNFPDRFSGHQFPNYSSELNVNALLLGDSALYLCASSLAAGTGYYGTQYFGPGTRLLVL.

This clonotype was picked up many times. The chain recombines TRBV20-1 with TRBJ2-5; 9 bases agree with TRBD2. Germline V gene data show CDR1 as DFQATT and CDR2 as SNEGSKA (reference sequence). J lost 1 base, V lost 3 bases, and 9 bases had no gene match. The CDR3 contains 16 residues. The CDR3 nucleotides are TGCAGTGCTAGCGGTAGGCGGGGGGGCCTCCAAGAGACCCAGTACTTC. Residues: CSASGRRGGLQETQYF.

This chain joins TRBV13 and TRBJ2-7; 10 nucleotides align to TRBD2. V gave up 4 bases and J gave up 2 bases; unmatched junction bases: 5. Germline CDR1 and CDR2: PRHDT and FYEKMQ (reference sequence). The CDR3 is 15 residues long. The chain's CDR3 is CASSSGLANPYEQYF. CDR3 in DNA: TGTGCCAGCAGCTCGGGACTAGCGAACCCCTACGAGCAGTACTTC.

The CDR3 sequence is CASSRGSEPLYEKLFF. The CDR3, as DNA: TGTGCCAGCAGCAGGGGGTCTGAGCCCCTCTATGAAAAACTGTTTTTT. The chain recombines TRBV9 with TRBJ1-4; possible D gene TRBD1, 6 bases. The V end was cut by 4 bases, the J end by 6 bases, with 19 bases between. CDR1 and CDR2 from the germline V gene are SGDLS and YYNGEE. The CDR3 contains 16 residues.

The rearrangement joins TRBV4-3 to TRBJ1-6, with D uncertain. This CDR3 contains 19 residues. V lost 0 bases and J 9 bases, leaving 24 bases between the germline ends. Germline CDR1 is LGHNA and CDR2 is YSLEER. Written as DNA, the CDR3 is TGCGCCAGCAGCCAAGATGCGGCGGTTCCGGCGGCGTTTAGTTCACCCCTCCACTTT. It is translated as CASSQDAAVPAAFSSPLHF.

This sequence joins TRBV7-9 and TRBJ2-4; the D gene could be TRBD1 or TRBD2 (6 bases each). Germline loops: CDR1 SEHNR, CDR2 FQNEAQ (reference sequence). This CDR3 spans 16 amino acids. The V gene lost 5 bases and the J gene lost 9 bases, with 23 bases spanning the gap. DNA of the CDR3: TGTGCCAGCAGCCCCCGGGACCTTCAGGAGGGGGGCATTCAGTACTTC. Protein: CASSPRDLQEGGIQYF.

Remarks on this clonotype: A much more abundant neighbour one base away suggests this may be a read error. V and J are TRBV6-5 and TRBJ2-7; weak D call: TRBD1 (6 bases). V was cut by 6 bases and J by 4 bases, with 19 bases left in between. CDR3 length: 15 amino acids. Germline V lookup: CDR1 MNHEY, CDR2 SVGAGI. The CDR3 DNA reads TGTGCCAGCAGGGCGTCCCTAGGGACACGATACGAGCAGTACTTC. Protein: CASRASLGTRYEQYF.

The chain employs TRBV7-9 and TRBJ2-3; D is ambiguous. The CDR3 runs 11 residues. The germline V and J ends were trimmed by 5 bases and 7 bases, with 7 bases remaining between them. Germline V lookup: CDR1 SEHNR, CDR2 FQNEAQ (reference sequence). The CDR3, as DNA: TGTGCCAGCAGCCCTATTTATACGCAGTATTTT. The encoded protein is CASSPIYTQYF.

V usage is TRBV2 and J usage is TRBJ1-1; 7 nucleotides agree with TRBD1. Per germline, CDR1 SNHLY and CDR2 FYNNEI. This CDR3 spans 14 amino acids. With V trimmed by 7 bases and J by 0 bases, 5 bases remained unmatched. In DNA form, the CDR3 reads TGTGCCAGCACCGACAGGGACCTGAACACTGAAGCTTTCTTT. Its protein is CASTDRDLNTEAFF. Full variable domain (missing parts from reference TRBV2 and TRBJ1-1): EPEVTQTPSHQVTQMGQEVILRCVPISNHLYFYWYRQILGQKVEFLVSFYNNEISEKSEIFDDQFSVERPDGSNFTLKIRSTKLEDSAMYFCASTDRDLNTEAFFGQGTRLTVV.

The V and J genes are TRBV29-1 and TRBJ2-6; no definite D call. From germline, CDR1 is SQVTM and CDR2 ANQGSEA. CDR3 length: 12 amino acids. V dropped 2 bases and J dropped 3 bases, with 2 bases sitting between them. This CDR3 reads CSVEIGANVLTF. CDR3 DNA: TGCAGCGTTGAAATTGGGGCCAACGTCCTGACTTTC.

This clonotype was seen a few times. This chain uses TRBV7-3 with TRBJ2-1, with 10 positions matching TRBD2. Germline CDR1 reads SGHTA; CDR2 reads FQGTGA. The CDR3 loop spans 15 amino acids. J gave up 6 bases and V 5 bases, and 7 bases lay outside the gene matches. DNA for the CDR3: TGTGCCAGCAGCATAGCCGGACTAGCGGTCAATGAGCAGTTCTTC. Protein: CASSIAGLAVNEQFF.

In its sample, this clonotype was seen a few times. This rearrangement joins TRBV10-3 to TRBJ2-5; tentatively, D is TRBD1 (6 bases). The DNA matches TRBJ2-7 better at its end, which makes the J call doubtful. This CDR3 has 16 amino acids. Germline assignment: CDR1 ENHRY and CDR2 SYGVKD. CDR3 in amino acids: CAISESSSTGLYEQYF. The DNA of the CDR3 is TGTGCCATCAGTGAGTCGTCGTCGACAGGTCTCTACGAGCAGTACTTC.

This chain uses TRBV30 with TRBJ1-5, with 9 bases that match TRBD1. The germline V gene has CDR1 GTSNPN and CDR2 SVGIG (reference sequence). Trimming took 7 bases from V and 4 from J; bases not matched to a gene: 5. This CDR3 has 13 amino acids. The CDR3 spells CAYTGGLNQPQHF. The CDR3 bases are TGTGCCTACACAGGGGGCTTGAATCAGCCCCAGCATTTT. Using reference TRBV30 and TRBJ1-5 for the parts outside the CDR3, the full variable domain is SQTIHQWPATLVQPVGSPLSLECTVEGTSNPNLYWYRQAAGRGLQLLFYSVGIGQISSEVPQNLSASRPQDRQFILSSKKLLLSDSGFYLCAYTGGLNQPQHFGDGTRLSIL.

This clonotype was recorded a few times. The chain recombines TRBV11-1 with TRBJ1-2; D remains ambiguous. Germline CDR1 reads SGHAT; CDR2 reads FQDESV (reference sequence). V shed 5 bases and J shed 8 bases, with 12 bases lying between them. The CDR3 runs 12 residues. The CDR3 region has the DNA TGTGCCAGCAGCCAACACGAGGTCGGCTACACCTTC. It specifies CASSQHEVGYTF.